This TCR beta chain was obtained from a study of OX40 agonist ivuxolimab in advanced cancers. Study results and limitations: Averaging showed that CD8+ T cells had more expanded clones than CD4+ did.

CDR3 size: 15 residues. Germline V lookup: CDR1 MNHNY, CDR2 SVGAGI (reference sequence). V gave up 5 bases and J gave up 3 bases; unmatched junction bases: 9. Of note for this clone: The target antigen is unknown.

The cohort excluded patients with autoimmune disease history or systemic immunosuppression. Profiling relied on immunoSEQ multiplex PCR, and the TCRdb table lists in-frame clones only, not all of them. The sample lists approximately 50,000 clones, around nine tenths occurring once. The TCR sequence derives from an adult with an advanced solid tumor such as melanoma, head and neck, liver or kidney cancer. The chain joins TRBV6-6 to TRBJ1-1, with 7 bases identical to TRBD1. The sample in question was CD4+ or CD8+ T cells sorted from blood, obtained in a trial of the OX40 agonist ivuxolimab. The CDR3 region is CASSPAGGRYTEAFF. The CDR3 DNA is TGTGCCAGCAGTCCCGCAGGGGGGAGATACACTGAAGCTTTCTTT.